The 26 T cell receptor beta chains reported below all come from one sample, sequenced in a study of early T cells in non-severe SARS-CoV-2 infection. MiXCR, applied by TCRdb to the 5' RACE reads, yields one record per CDR3 protein. The sample has 45,000 to 65,000 distinct CDR3 sequences; about 9.1% are singletons. Sequences were obtained from whole blood. The source is an adult who was a healthcare worker with PCR-confirmed SARS-CoV-2 infection or an uninfected control (not recorded which).

This clonotype was detected only a few times. This chain joins TRBV28 and TRBJ2-4; a possible D gene is TRBD1 (6 bases). CDR3 length: 15 amino acids. Germline values: CDR1 MDHEN, CDR2 SYDVKM. V was cut by 4 bases and J by 1 base, with 11 bases left in between. The CDR3 nucleotides read TGTGCCAGCAGTTCAGGGGAGCGGGCCAAAAACATTCAGTACTTC. Its translation is CASSSGERAKNIQYF.

The V call is TRBV20-1, the J call TRBJ1-1; D gene unclear. V lost 0 bases and J lost 2, with 7 bases in between. In germline, CDR1 is DFQATT, CDR2 SNEGSKA (reference sequence). The CDR3 loop spans 13 amino acids. DNA for the CDR3: TGCAGTGCTAGAGATCTCGGTAACACTGAAGCTTTCTTT. It encodes CSARDLGNTEAFF.

At least ten counts were recorded for this clonotype. The chain combines TRBV20-1 with TRBJ2-7; 12 positions match TRBD2. CDR3 length equals 15 residues. The germline gives CDR1 DFQATT, CDR2 SNEGSKA (reference sequence). J lost 2 bases, V lost 0 bases, and 2 bases had no gene match. CDR3 loop: CSARDLAGGAYEQYF. CDR3 bases: TGCAGTGCTAGAGACCTAGCGGGGGGGGCCTACGAGCAGTACTTC.

This clonotype was counted at least ten times. This sequence joins TRBV5-1 and TRBJ2-3, with 7 bases aligning to TRBD1. Germline lookup yields CDR1 SGHRS and CDR2 YFSETQ. The CDR3 covers 14 residues. Losses at the gene ends were 5 bases for V and 0 bases for J; bases not matched to a gene: 3. In nucleotides, the CDR3 is TGCGCCAGCAGGGGACAGCCCAGCACAGATACGCAGTATTTT. This gives the protein CASRGQPSTDTQYF.

The V call is TRBV14, the J call TRBJ2-1; no firm D call. The CDR3 extends over 12 amino acids. V was shortened by 2 bases and J by 8 bases, with 7 bases between the two germline ends. Germline V lookup: CDR1 SGHDN, CDR2 FVKESK. The CDR3 sequence: CASSQSWDEQFF. In nucleotides, the CDR3 is TGTGCCAGCAGCCAATCTTGGGATGAGCAGTTCTTC.

This clonotype was recorded many times. The genes are TRBV12-3 or TRBV12-4 and TRBJ2-2; TRBD2 matches 7 bases. Unmatched junction bases numbered 9, after V lost 5 bases and J lost 0 bases. The CDR3 loop spans 17 amino acids. The CDR3 spells CASSPLSSGANTGELFF. CDR3 nucleotide sequence: TGTGCCAGCAGTCCCCTCTCTAGCGGAGCGAACACCGGGGAGCTGTTTTTT.

There are many counts of this clonotype. V gene TRBV2 combines with J gene TRBJ2-3; 11 bases agree with TRBD2. This CDR3 contains 16 residues. Trimming cost V 5 bases and J 2 bases; bases outside gene matches: 6. The germline gives CDR1 SNHLY, CDR2 FYNNEI. The CDR3 loop reads CASSHMTSGATDTQYF. The CDR3 nucleotides are TGTGCCAGCAGTCATATGACTAGCGGGGCCACAGATACGCAGTATTTT.

This clonotype was seen many times. The chain carries TRBV5-6 and TRBJ1-1, with 12 bases fitting TRBD1. Germline assignment: CDR1 SGHDT and CDR2 YYEEEE. The CDR3 length is 17 residues. Germline trimming cut 0 bases from V and 5 bases from J; bases unmatched to any gene: 8. The CDR3 DNA reads as TGTGCCAGCAGCTTGGCCGGGACAGGGGGCTCGAGGACTGAAGCTTTCTTT. Translation gives CASSLAGTGGSRTEAFF.

Many counts were recorded for this clonotype. The gene calls are TRBV20-1 and TRBJ1-1; D is perhaps TRBD1 (6 bases). Trimming took off 0 bases at V and 5 bases at J, with 25 bases between the two ends. CDR1 DFQATT and CDR2 SNEGSKA come from the germline V gene (reference sequence). The CDR3 spans 18 residues. The CDR3 DNA reads TGCAGTGCTAGAGAGGATTGGGGGGCGGTCGAATGGAGGACTGAAGCTTTCTTT. Translating gives CSAREDWGAVEWRTEAFF.

This clonotype appeared many times. V gene TRBV20-1 combines with J gene TRBJ2-3; perhaps TRBD2 as D (6 bases). Trimming left V 8 bases short and J 4 bases short, with 13 bases between. This CDR3 contains 12 residues. Germline assignment: CDR1 DFQATT and CDR2 SNEGSKA (reference sequence). CDR3 coding DNA: TGCAGTTGGGGCGGGGCGGCAGATACGCAGTATTTT. It is translated as CSWGGAADTQYF.

This clonotype has ten or more counts. The DNA for the CDR3 is TGTGCCAGCAGTTACTCGGCGGGGGGAATCACAGATACGCAGTATTTT. Translating it yields CASSYSAGGITDTQYF. This rearrangement joins TRBV6-5 to TRBJ2-3; 8 nucleotides agree with TRBD2. Germline-derived CDR1 and CDR2 are MNHEY and SVGAGI. The CDR3 has 16 amino acids. Trimming at V came to 0 bases and at J to 2 bases, leaving 4 bases not matched to a gene.

This clonotype occurred many times. The rearrangement uses TRBV6-5 and TRBJ1-2, with 8 bases matching TRBD1. The CDR3 runs 13 residues. V shed 5 bases and J 6 bases; nucleotides not matched to a gene: 5. Per germline, CDR1 MNHEY and CDR2 SVGAGI. The CDR3 nucleotides are TGTGCCAGCAGTCCGACAGGGGACGATGGCTACACCTTC. The encoded protein is CASSPTGDDGYTF.

In this sample, this clonotype turned up a few times. The chain employs TRBV7-2 and TRBJ2-1; unclear D gene. CDR3 length equals 15 residues. V dropped 4 bases and J dropped 4 bases, with 14 bases sitting between them. Germline CDR1 reads SGHTA; CDR2 reads FQGNSA. CDR3 sequence (DNA): TGTGCCAGCAGCTCCCGAGGAAATATATACAATGAGCAGTTCTTC. It is translated as CASSSRGNIYNEQFF.

This clonotype was seen many times. The V gene is TRBV12-3 or TRBV12-4, the J gene TRBJ2-5; a possible D gene is TRBD1 (6 bases). The CDR3 is 16 residues long. Between the trimmed V and J ends, which lost 3 bases and 5 bases, there was a span of 19 bases. DNA for the CDR3: TGTGCCAGCAGTTTTTCTCCCCAGAACAGGGATGAGACCCAGTACTTC. Its protein is CASSFSPQNRDETQYF.

This clonotype has a count of ten or more. The J gene is TRBJ2-3, the V gene TRBV20-1, with 8 bases aligning to TRBD2. V was clipped by 4 bases and J by 3 bases; unmatched bases: 12. The germline V gene has CDR1 DFQATT and CDR2 SNEGSKA (reference sequence). The CDR3 consists of 16 residues. For the CDR3, the DNA is TGCAGTGCTAACAACCCAAGCGGGAGTCCAACAGATACGCAGTATTTT. Amino acid sequence: CSANNPSGSPTDTQYF.

This chain uses TRBV18 with TRBJ2-7; maybe TRBD2 (5 bases). There are 19 residues in the CDR3. Trimming removed 6 bases at V and 3 bases at J, with 30 bases between. CDR1 is KGHSH, CDR2 LQKENI, per germline. CDR3: CASSPTTPQVIRGYYEQYF. CDR3 DNA: TGTGCCAGCTCCCCGACCACCCCACAAGTGATTCGGGGATACTACGAGCAGTACTTC.

The chain joins TRBV2 to TRBJ2-6, with D maybe TRBD2 (6 bases). Trimming pared 6 bases from V and 0 bases from J, leaving 18 bases between. The CDR3 is made up of 18 amino acids. CDR1 SNHLY and CDR2 FYNNEI come from the germline V gene. DNA of the CDR3: TGTGCCAGCAGCGTAACCGGGACTCGGGTCTCTGGGGCCAACGTCCTGACTTTC. Translating gives CASSVTGTRVSGANVLTF.

This chain joins TRBV7-3 and TRBJ1-1; possibly TRBD1 for D (6 bases). The CDR3 covers 13 residues. Between the trimmed V and J ends, which lost 5 bases and 6 bases, there was a span of 13 bases. Germline CDR1 and CDR2: SGHTA and FQGTGA. The CDR3 is CASSQGPRAEAFF. DNA for the CDR3: TGTGCCAGCAGCCAGGGGCCTAGGGCTGAAGCTTTCTTT.

A remark on this clonotype: A single base separates this from a much larger clone, so it may be a read error. The V gene is TRBV13, the J gene TRBJ1-3; no clear D gene. This CDR3 comprises 15 residues. CDR1 and CDR2 (germline): PRHDT, FYEKMQ (reference sequence). This CDR3 is CVSSPGLYSGNTIYF. The CDR3, as DNA: TGTGTCAGCAGCCCAGGACTATACTCTGGAAACACCATATATTTT.

This clonotype was counted many times. The rearrangement links TRBV6-5 to TRBJ2-1; 9 bases are a match to TRBD2. The junction had 13 bases not matched to a gene; V was cut back by 0 bases and J by 7 bases. The CDR3 extends over 18 amino acids. Looked up from germline, CDR1 is MNHEY and CDR2 is SVGAGI. Here the CDR3 reads CASSYSISLAGGLNEQFF. The CDR3 DNA reads as TGTGCCAGCAGTTACTCGATAAGTCTGGCGGGGGGGCTGAATGAGCAGTTCTTC.

Many counts were recorded for this clonotype. This chain uses TRBV20-1 with TRBJ1-6; maybe TRBD1 (6 bases). The germline V gene encodes CDR1 DFQATT and CDR2 SNEGSKA (reference sequence). The CDR3 sequence is 13 residues long. The V end lost 6 bases, the J end lost 12 bases, and 18 bases lay between the germline ends. CDR3 coding DNA: TGCAGTGCAATACCTCCCAGGGGCGAACCCCTCCACTTT. This translates into CSAIPPRGEPLHF.

This clonotype was recorded at least ten times. The chain couples TRBV7-6 to TRBJ1-4; D may be TRBD1 (5 bases). CDR3 length equals 15 residues. Deletions cut 4 bases from V and 4 bases from J, with 13 bases between. Germline assignment: CDR1 SGHVS and CDR2 FNYEAQ. DNA of the CDR3: TGTGCCAGCAGCTCCACCGGGACGGTTAATGAAAAACTGTTTTTT. Its protein product is CASSSTGTVNEKLFF.

J is TRBJ1-6 and V is TRBV18; D is unclear. Trimming pared 0 bases from V and 7 bases from J, leaving 10 bases between. CDR3 length equals 15 residues. The germline CDR1 and CDR2 sequences are KGHSH and LQKENI. CDR3 bases: TGTGCCAGCTCACCACCGGAGGCCGTAAATTCACCCCTCCACTTT. Its protein product is CASSPPEAVNSPLHF.

The table lists this clonotype with many counts. The gene calls are TRBV2 and TRBJ2-7; D may be TRBD1 (6 bases). Trimming pared 5 bases from V and 6 bases from J, leaving 11 bases between. This CDR3 has 12 residues. Germline CDR1 SNHLY, CDR2 FYNNEI. CDR3 bases: TGTGCCAGCAGTCCACAGGGAGCCGAGCAGTACTTC. Its translation: CASSPQGAEQYF.

There are many counts of this clonotype. The chain links TRBV19 to TRBJ1-5; 7 bases agree with TRBD1. The germline V gene has CDR1 LNHDA and CDR2 SQIVND (reference sequence). Trimming at V came to 4 bases and at J to 2 bases, leaving 8 bases not matched to a gene. The CDR3 is 16 residues long. The CDR3 region is CASSSNRDSGNQPQHF. In DNA form, the CDR3 reads TGTGCCAGTAGTAGCAACCGGGACAGCGGCAATCAGCCCCAGCATTTT.

The chain has TRBV7-2 and TRBJ2-3; 8 nucleotides align to TRBD2. The CDR3 loop spans 16 amino acids. The junction had 9 bases not matched to a gene; V was cut back by 3 bases and J by 4 bases. The germline V gene has CDR1 SGHTA and CDR2 FQGNSA. The DNA of the CDR3 is TGTGCCAGCAGCTTGTCACGGGGGGGCGCGGCAGATACGCAGTATTTT. This encodes CASSLSRGGAADTQYF.